The T cell receptor (beta chain) under discussion was sequenced for a study of T cells in tumors after PD-1 blockade. Study details: Either cemiplimab 350 mg every 2 weeks or pembrolizumab 200 mg every 3 weeks was given. On average, tumor samples gave more than 25,000 TCR templates and approximately 6,000 unique clonotypes.

Some clones are missing from TCRdb's copy, which holds only in-frame ones; the method was immunoSEQ multiplex PCR. The data contain under 9,000 clones, around two thirds of them singletons. The clonotype comes from a human donor with basal cell carcinoma. The sequences come from tumor tissue, collected after anti-PD-1 treatment.

The chain's CDR3 is CASSPRDSYYGYTF. In DNA, the CDR3 is TGTGCCAGCAGTCCCCGGGACAGTTACTATGGCTACACCTTC. This chain joins TRBV6-5 and TRBJ1-2, with 7 bases aligning to TRBD1. Germline lookup yields CDR1 MNHEY and CDR2 SVGAGI. V was clipped by 5 bases and J by 3 bases; unmatched bases: 6. This CDR3 is built from 14 residues.